The source of this T cell receptor (beta chain) is a study of blood T cell repertoires in COVID-19. Study-level background: Researchers got acute and convalescent COVID-19 samples from the United States, Italy and Spain. PBMCs, B-cell-depleted T cells, or T cells were the source of the cDNA or gDNA that made up the material.

V was trimmed by 3 bases and J by 7 bases, leaving 4 bases between them. Germline assignment: CDR1 SGHTS and CDR2 YDEGEE. This CDR3 spans 10 amino acids. Per the study methods: Quantification of nucleated cells was approximated via reference gene primer amplification. Sequencing used immunoSEQ multiplex PCR; TCRdb keeps in-frame clones, though not all of them. V, J and clone size reflect that table, while D and trimming were determined from the DNA. This table has about 280,000 clones, 85% appearing once. Sample: peripheral blood. V is TRBV5-8 and J is TRBJ1-2; D is undetermined. The origin of this receptor is a man aged 45-65 years with active or convalescent COVID-19. CDR3 in DNA: TGTGCCAGCAGCTCGGGTGGCTACACCTTC. This encodes CASSSGGYTF.